This is a list of T cell receptor beta chains from one sample in a study of T cells in localized non-small cell lung cancer. Assay used: immunoSEQ multiplex PCR; TCRdb lists only in-frame clones, some missing. The profile shows 20,000 to 30,000 clones, about 81% of them singletons. The starting material was peripheral blood, obtained before any cancer treatment. Receptors were obtained from a woman aged 40-69 years with stage I lung adenocarcinoma. The CDR3 runs from the conserved cysteine through the conserved F or W. A D gene is named only where the DNA matches it firmly. Only part of the rows carry a size: once, few, many, or a class if the clone is expanded.

V gene: TRBV6-6; J gene: TRBJ1-6; clone size: .; D gene: .; CDR3 protein: CASSYRVRDSPLHF; CDR3 DNA: TGTGCCAGCAGTTACCGGGTACGAGACTCACCCCTCCACTTT
V gene: TRBV18; J gene: TRBJ2-7; clone size: .; D gene: .; CDR3 protein: CASSLSYEQYF; CDR3 DNA: TGTGCCAGCTCACTCTCCTACGAGCAGTACTTC
V gene: TRBV5-4; J gene: TRBJ1-6; clone size: few; D gene: TRBD1; CDR3 protein: CASSLDTGGHSPLHF; CDR3 DNA: TGTGCCAGCAGCTTGGATACAGGGGGTCATTCACCCCTCCACTTT
V gene: TRBV10-3; J gene: TRBJ2-5; clone size: .; D gene: TRBD2; CDR3 protein: CAISAGTSGGTETQYF; CDR3 DNA: TGTGCCATCAGTGCCGGGACTAGCGGGGGAACAGAGACCCAGTACTTC
V gene: TRBV2; J gene: TRBJ2-7; clone size: .; D gene: TRBD2; CDR3 protein: CASSNSGGYEQYF; CDR3 DNA: TGTGCCAGCAGTAATAGCGGGGGGTACGAGCAGTACTTC
V gene: TRBV7-9; J gene: TRBJ2-7; clone size: .; D gene: .; CDR3 protein: CASSLRSGEQYF; CDR3 DNA: TGTGCCAGCAGCTTAAGGTCGGGGGAGCAGTACTTC
V gene: TRBV10-3; J gene: TRBJ2-1; clone size: .; D gene: TRBD2; CDR3 protein: CAISPGTTRGNEQFF; CDR3 DNA: TGTGCCATCAGCCCCGGGACTACCCGAGGTAATGAGCAGTTCTTC
V gene: TRBV11-2; J gene: TRBJ2-5; clone size: .; D gene: .; CDR3 protein: CASSLDPGQETQYF; CDR3 DNA: TGTGCCAGCAGCTTAGATCCGGGCCAAGAGACCCAGTACTTC
V gene: TRBV18; J gene: TRBJ2-7; clone size: .; D gene: TRBD1; CDR3 protein: CASSPGQTFGEQYF; CDR3 DNA: TGTGCCAGCTCCCCGGGACAGACTTTTGGTGAGCAGTACTTC
V gene: TRBV7-8; J gene: TRBJ1-6; clone size: .; D gene: TRBD1; CDR3 protein: CASSLGQPNSPLHF; CDR3 DNA: TGTGCCAGCAGCTTGGGACAGCCAAATTCACCCCTCCACTTT
V gene: TRBV7-9; J gene: TRBJ1-2; clone size: few; D gene: .; CDR3 protein: CASSLDVGPNYGYTF; CDR3 DNA: TGTGCCAGCAGCTTAGATGTAGGGCCGAACTATGGCTACACCTTC
V gene: TRBV25-1; J gene: TRBJ1-2; clone size: .; D gene: .; CDR3 protein: CASSVLTYGYTF; CDR3 DNA: TGTGCCAGCAGTGTGTTAACCTATGGCTACACCTTC
V gene: TRBV11-2; J gene: TRBJ1-4; clone size: .; D gene: .; CDR3 protein: CASSPVGSLAATNEKLFF; CDR3 DNA: TGTGCCAGCAGCCCGGTCGGATCCTTGGCTGCAACTAATGAAAAACTGTTTTTT
V gene: TRBV7-2; J gene: TRBJ1-4; clone size: .; D gene: TRBD1; CDR3 protein: CASSQGGAGEKLFF; CDR3 DNA: TGTGCCAGCAGCCAAGGGGGCGCGGGAGAAAAACTGTTTTTT
V gene: TRBV7-2; J gene: TRBJ1-2; clone size: .; D gene: TRBD1; CDR3 protein: CASSSGQGSYGYTF; CDR3 DNA: TGTGCCAGCAGCTCTGGACAGGGTAGCTATGGCTACACCTTC
V gene: TRBV5-4; J gene: TRBJ2-1; clone size: once; D gene: TRBD2; CDR3 protein: CASSLTGLALSDEQFF; CDR3 DNA: TGTGCCAGCAGCTTGACGGGACTAGCGCTTTCCGATGAGCAGTTCTTC
V gene: TRBV29-1; J gene: TRBJ1-1; clone size: .; D gene: .; CDR3 protein: CSVEVVRNTEAFF; CDR3 DNA: TGCAGCGTCGAGGTAGTAAGGAACACTGAAGCTTTCTTT
V gene: TRBV7-9; J gene: TRBJ2-3; clone size: .; D gene: .; CDR3 protein: CASSKGSDTQYF; CDR3 DNA: TGTGCCAGCAGCAAAGGATCGGATACGCAGTATTTT
V gene: TRBV11-3; J gene: TRBJ1-4; clone size: .; D gene: TRBD1; CDR3 protein: CASSFTGGGLFF; CDR3 DNA: TGTGCCAGCAGCTTCACAGGGGGAGGACTGTTTTTT
V gene: TRBV15; J gene: TRBJ1-2; clone size: .; D gene: .; CDR3 protein: CATSRGTPTNYGYTF; CDR3 DNA: TGTGCCACCAGCAGAGGGACACCCACTAACTATGGCTACACCTTC
V gene: TRBV5-1; J gene: TRBJ1-1; clone size: few; D gene: .; CDR3 protein: CASSLNLGGGTEAFF; CDR3 DNA: TGCGCCAGCAGCTTGAACCTGGGGGGTGGCACTGAAGCTTTCTTT
V gene: TRBV5-1; J gene: TRBJ2-7; clone size: .; D gene: .; CDR3 protein: CASSLGPSSYEQYF; CDR3 DNA: TGCGCCAGCAGCTTGGGCCCAAGCTCCTACGAACAGTACTTC
V gene: TRBV16; J gene: TRBJ2-5; clone size: .; D gene: .; CDR3 protein: CASSQYSGVQETQYF; CDR3 DNA: TGTGCCAGCAGCCAATATAGCGGAGTCCAAGAGACCCAGTACTTC
V gene: TRBV19; J gene: TRBJ1-2; clone size: .; D gene: .; CDR3 protein: CASRFPGQNYGYTF; CDR3 DNA: TGTGCCAGTAGATTCCCAGGACAGAACTATGGCTACACCTTC
V gene: TRBV5-4; J gene: TRBJ2-2; clone size: .; D gene: TRBD1; CDR3 protein: CASSYSAGTGTYTGELFF; CDR3 DNA: TGTGCCAGCAGCTACTCAGCCGGGACAGGGACGTACACCGGGGAGCTGTTTTTT
V gene: TRBV7-9; J gene: TRBJ2-2; clone size: .; D gene: TRBD1; CDR3 protein: CASSTDRGRTGELFF; CDR3 DNA: TGTGCCAGCAGCACGGACAGGGGAAGGACCGGGGAGCTGTTTTTT
V gene: TRBV7-2; J gene: TRBJ2-3; clone size: .; D gene: .; CDR3 protein: CASSLIQATDTQYF; CDR3 DNA: TGTGCCAGCAGCTTGATACAGGCCACAGATACGCAGTATTTT
V gene: TRBV19; J gene: TRBJ1-3; clone size: .; D gene: .; CDR3 protein: CASSLTNGNTIYF; CDR3 DNA: TGTGCCAGTAGTCTAACGAATGGAAACACCATATATTTT
V gene: TRBV18; J gene: TRBJ2-7; clone size: .; D gene: .; CDR3 protein: CASSPPGSYEQYF; CDR3 DNA: TGTGCCAGCTCACCACCGGGTTCCTACGAGCAGTACTTC
V gene: TRBV4-1; J gene: TRBJ1-4; clone size: .; D gene: TRBD1; CDR3 protein: CASSQDRRTGGGKLFF; CDR3 DNA: TGCGCCAGCAGCCAAGATCGAAGGACAGGGGGAGGAAAACTGTTTTTT
V gene: TRBV7-2; J gene: TRBJ2-1; clone size: .; D gene: .; CDR3 protein: CASSSESGTARHNEQFF; CDR3 DNA: TGTGCCAGCAGCTCCGAGTCCGGGACCGCACGACACAATGAGCAGTTCTTC
V gene: TRBV7-2; J gene: TRBJ1-4; clone size: .; D gene: TRBD1; CDR3 protein: CASSLAGQAGEKLFF; CDR3 DNA: TGTGCCAGCAGCTTAGCGGGACAGGCTGGTGAAAAACTGTTTTTT
V gene: TRBV7-8; J gene: TRBJ2-7; clone size: .; D gene: .; CDR3 protein: CASSLAPSGRPRSF; CDR3 DNA: TGTGCCAGCAGCTTAGCGCCCTCGGGCCGACCCAGGAGCTTC
V gene: TRBV5-1; J gene: TRBJ2-2; clone size: few; D gene: TRBD1; CDR3 protein: CASSTGTGNTGELFF; CDR3 DNA: TGCGCCAGCAGCACCGGGACAGGGAACACCGGGGAGCTGTTTTTT
V gene: TRBV19; J gene: TRBJ1-5; clone size: once; D gene: .; CDR3 protein: CASTPPGRGYSNQPQHF; CDR3 DNA: TGTGCCAGTACTCCCCCTGGACGAGGGTATAGCAATCAGCCCCAGCATTTT
V gene: TRBV6-5; J gene: TRBJ2-3; clone size: once; D gene: TRBD2; CDR3 protein: CASSYSTSGGADTQYF; CDR3 DNA: TGTGCCAGCAGTTACTCGACTAGCGGGGGGGCAGATACGCAGTATTTT
V gene: TRBV4-3; J gene: TRBJ1-2; clone size: .; D gene: .; CDR3 protein: CASSQTEGSRGYGYTF; CDR3 DNA: TGCGCCAGCAGCCAGACTGAGGGATCCAGGGGCTATGGCTACACCTTC
V gene: TRBV9; J gene: TRBJ2-6; clone size: .; D gene: .; CDR3 protein: CASSAPGANVLTF; CDR3 DNA: TGTGCCAGCAGCGCCCCCGGGGCCAACGTCCTGACTTTC
V gene: TRBV12-5; J gene: TRBJ1-4; clone size: .; D gene: .; CDR3 protein: CASGLVSGGQLFF; CDR3 DNA: TGTGCTAGTGGTTTGGTATCAGGAGGACAACTGTTTTTT
V gene: TRBV11-2; J gene: TRBJ2-4; clone size: .; D gene: TRBD1; CDR3 protein: CASSSDGTGQYF; CDR3 DNA: TGTGCCAGCAGCTCAGACGGGACAGGGCAGTACTTC
V gene: TRBV9; J gene: TRBJ1-1; clone size: .; D gene: .; CDR3 protein: CASSVGDQGNAFF; CDR3 DNA: TGTGCCAGCAGCGTAGGAGACCAGGGCAATGCTTTCTTT
V gene: TRBV6-5; J gene: TRBJ1-1; clone size: few; D gene: .; CDR3 protein: CASSYRGVVTEAFF; CDR3 DNA: TGTGCCAGCAGTTACAGGGGTGTTGTCACTGAAGCTTTCTTT
V gene: TRBV18; J gene: TRBJ2-3; clone size: .; D gene: TRBD1; CDR3 protein: CASSPTIGQAYSTDTQYF; CDR3 DNA: TGTGCCAGCTCACCTACAATTGGACAGGCATATAGCACAGATACGCAGTATTTT
V gene: TRBV11-3; J gene: TRBJ1-3; clone size: once; D gene: .; CDR3 protein: CASSLGRTVPGTIYF; CDR3 DNA: TGTGCCAGCAGCTTAGGCCGGACGGTGCCGGGAACCATATATTTT
V gene: TRBV9; J gene: TRBJ1-1; clone size: few; D gene: .; CDR3 protein: CASSVGRENTEAFF; CDR3 DNA: TGTGCCAGCAGCGTCGGCAGGGAGAACACTGAAGCTTTCTTT
V gene: TRBV11-2; J gene: TRBJ1-1; clone size: medium-sized; D gene: TRBD1; CDR3 protein: CASSSLTGSNTEAFF; CDR3 DNA: TGTGCCAGCAGCTCCCTGACAGGGTCCAACACTGAAGCTTTCTTT
V gene: TRBV11-2; J gene: TRBJ1-1; clone size: .; D gene: .; CDR3 protein: CASSLVGQRAEAFF; CDR3 DNA: TGTGCCAGCAGCTTAGTGGGTCAGCGGGCTGAAGCTTTCTTT
V gene: TRBV5-5; J gene: TRBJ1-5; clone size: .; D gene: TRBD1; CDR3 protein: CASSATGISDQPQHF; CDR3 DNA: TGTGCCAGCAGCGCGACAGGGATTTCGGATCAGCCCCAGCATTTT
V gene: TRBV7-2; J gene: TRBJ1-1; clone size: .; D gene: TRBD1; CDR3 protein: CASSPRQGANTEAFF; CDR3 DNA: TGTGCCAGCAGCCCCCGACAGGGGGCGAACACTGAAGCTTTCTTT
V gene: TRBV19; J gene: TRBJ1-1; clone size: .; D gene: .; CDR3 protein: CASSIPRSLGNTEAFF; CDR3 DNA: TGTGCCAGTAGTATCCCCCGTAGCCTAGGGAACACTGAAGCTTTCTTT
V gene: TRBV4-3; J gene: TRBJ2-5; clone size: .; D gene: TRBD2; CDR3 protein: CASSHGLAGDQETQYF; CDR3 DNA: TGCGCCAGCAGCCACGGACTAGCGGGGGACCAAGAGACCCAGTACTTC
V gene: TRBV6-5; J gene: TRBJ2-2; clone size: .; D gene: TRBD1; CDR3 protein: CASRLGTATGELFF; CDR3 DNA: TGTGCCAGCAGACTTGGGACAGCAACCGGGGAGCTGTTTTTT
V gene: TRBV7-2; J gene: TRBJ2-2; clone size: once; D gene: .; CDR3 protein: CASSLTGRMNTGELFF; CDR3 DNA: TGTGCCAGCAGCTTAACGGGACGGATGAACACCGGGGAGCTGTTTTTT